The 18 T cell receptor beta chains below all came from one sample that was sequenced in a study of T-cell reconstitution after alpha-beta-depleted transplantation in children. TCRbeta library construction was performed incorporating unique molecular identifiers. TCRdb re-called the PCR reads with MiXCR, one entry per CDR3 protein. The profile shows about 980,000 distinct CDR3 sequences, about 29% of them singletons. Sequenced material: PBMCs, mostly from graft donor cells, taken 360 days after TCRalphabeta/CD19-depleted stem cell transplant. These receptors all come from a boy in the first two years of life who had a stem cell transplant for SCID, so the T cells may come from the graft donor.

V usage is TRBV29-1 and J usage is TRBJ2-7, with 12 bases lining up with TRBD2. The CDR3 is 14 residues long. V was clipped by 7 bases and J by 3 bases; unmatched bases: 7. From germline, CDR1 is SQVTM and CDR2 ANQGSEA. CDR3 DNA sequence: TGCAGCGCCGTCCCACTAGCGGGAGGCTACGAGCAGTACTTC. Encoded protein: CSAVPLAGGYEQYF.

V is TRBV11-3 and J is TRBJ2-1; 7 positions match TRBD2. V shed 1 base and J 3 bases; nucleotides not matched to a gene: 12. The length of the CDR3 is 18 residues. Germline V CDR1 and CDR2: SGHNT, YENEEA. Written as DNA, the CDR3 is TGTGCCAGCAGCTTAGTCCGTGGGCGGGGGAGGGACTACAATGAGCAGTTCTTC. Protein sequence: CASSLVRGRGRDYNEQFF.

V and J are TRBV18 and TRBJ2-3; D assignment may be TRBD1 or TRBD2 (5 bases each). The CDR3 has 18 amino acids. Germline assignment: CDR1 KGHSH and CDR2 LQKENI. Trimming removed 4 bases from V and 0 bases from J, with 20 bases in between. Here the CDR3 DNA reads TGTGCCAGCTCACGACTGCCTGGAGAGGGGCCTAGCACAGATACGCAGTATTTT. Protein: CASSRLPGEGPSTDTQYF.

This chain links TRBV29-1 with TRBJ1-4, with a possible D match to TRBD1 (6 bases). The CDR3 contains 14 residues. The germline V and J ends were trimmed by 8 bases and 3 bases, with 16 bases remaining between them. Germline-derived CDR1 and CDR2 are SQVTM and ANQGSEA. CDR3 residues: CSLACGQSNEKLFF. In DNA form, the CDR3 reads TGCAGCCTCGCATGCGGACAGTCTAATGAAAAACTGTTTTTT.

The genes are TRBV27 and TRBJ2-7, with 7 bases matching TRBD1. V lost 5 bases and J lost 3; bases outside the gene matches: 16. The V gene's germline CDR1 is MNHEY and CDR2 SMNVEV (reference sequence). CDR3 size: 17 residues. CDR3 amino acids: CASSPPDRAGDYYEQYF. DNA of the CDR3: TGTGCCAGCAGTCCTCCCGACAGGGCTGGAGACTACTACGAGCAGTACTTC.

The chain couples TRBV5-1 to TRBJ2-1; no reliable D call. CDR3 size: 14 residues. Per germline, CDR1 SGHRS and CDR2 YFSETQ. Trimming pared 4 bases from V and 7 bases from J, leaving 15 bases between. CDR3 amino acids: CASSPAVVGNEQFF. In DNA form, the CDR3 reads TGCGCCAGCAGCCCGGCGGTAGTGGGGAATGAGCAGTTCTTC.

The chain uses TRBV7-2 and TRBJ2-1; TRBD2 is a possible D gene (5 bases). V lost 6 bases to trimming and J lost 3 bases, with 18 bases between them. This CDR3 region has 16 residues. Germline CDR1 is SGHTA and CDR2 is FQGNSA. The CDR3 DNA reads as TGTGCCAGCAGGCCGCGGGCCTCGATTATCTACAATGAGCAGTTCTTC. The encoded protein is CASRPRASIIYNEQFF.

This chain links TRBV5-1 with TRBJ2-3, with a tentative D call TRBD1 (6 bases). Germline CDR1 is SGHRS and CDR2 is YFSETQ. This CDR3 region has 15 residues. Trimming cost V 2 bases and J 1 base, with 11 bases left between them. The CDR3 reads CASSLWDIRTDTQYF. In DNA form, the CDR3 reads TGCGCCAGCAGCTTATGGGACATTCGCACAGATACGCAGTATTTT.

The chain joins TRBV7-6 to TRBJ2-7; possible D gene TRBD2, 7 bases. Germline V gene data show CDR1 as SGHVS and CDR2 as FNYEAQ. The ends were cut back, 5 bases at V and 2 bases at J, with 13 bases in the middle. The CDR3 contains 14 residues. CDR3 bases: TGTGCCAGCAGCAAGGGGGGGGGCCCCTACGAGCAGTACTTC. Translated: CASSKGGGPYEQYF. The full variable domain, with the rest looked up from reference TRBV7-6 and TRBJ2-7, is GAGVSQSPRYKVTKRGQDVALRCDPISGHVSLYWYRQALGQGPEFLTYFNYEAQQDKSGLPNDRFSAERPEGSISTLTIQRTEQRDSAMYRCASSKGGGPYEQYFGPGTRLTVT.

This clonotype has a handful of counts. The chain joins TRBV7-8 to TRBJ2-5; perhaps TRBD1 as D (7 bases). Germline V gene data show CDR1 as SGHVS and CDR2 as FQNEAQ. The length of the CDR3 is 14 residues. V was cut by 5 bases and J by 5 bases, with 15 bases left in between. The CDR3, as DNA: TGTGCCAGCAGCGCCCCGACAGGGAGGGAGACCCAGTACTTC. Residues: CASSAPTGRETQYF.

This clonotype appeared many times. The genes are TRBV29-1 and TRBJ2-7; the match to TRBD1 covers 7 bases. This CDR3 is 16 amino acids long. After removal of 1 base from V and 2 bases from J, the junction contained 11 bases not matched to a gene. Germline-derived CDR1 and CDR2 are SQVTM and ANQGSEA. The CDR3 sequence is CSVEGIQGKGTYEQYF. CDR3 in DNA: TGCAGCGTTGAAGGTATACAGGGGAAGGGGACCTACGAGCAGTACTTC.

The chain carries TRBV29-1 and TRBJ2-1; D not resolved. Germline V lookup: CDR1 SQVTM, CDR2 ANQGSEA. Trimming took 3 bases from V and 4 from J, leaving 22 bases between them. The CDR3 totals 17 residues. CDR3 bases: TGCAGCGTTGATGGGTCCTGGCCAACGCATGGGTACAATGAGCAGTTCTTC. Encoded protein: CSVDGSWPTHGYNEQFF.

CDR3 nucleotides: TGTGCCACCGGGTTAGGGGCCTACAATGAGCAGTTCTTC. As protein: CATGLGAYNEQFF. The J gene is TRBJ2-1, the V gene TRBV15; maybe TRBD1 (5 bases). The germline CDR1 and CDR2 sequences are LNHNV and YYDKDF (reference sequence). There are 13 residues in the CDR3. V was clipped by 8 bases and J by 2 bases, with 10 bases between them.

The gene calls are TRBV12-3 or TRBV12-4 and TRBJ2-2, with a tentative D call TRBD2 (5 bases). Between the trimmed V and J ends, which lost 7 bases and 5 bases, there was a span of 20 bases. This CDR3 contains 16 residues. The CDR3 DNA is TGTGCCAGCACCACGTTCCTAGCCCTGTTTACCGGGGAGCTGTTTTTT. Translation gives CASTTFLALFTGELFF.

This clonotype was seen a handful of times. The chain joins TRBV18 to TRBJ2-6; 10 nucleotides match TRBD1. The trim removed 3 bases at V and 0 bases at J, leaving 5 bases unmatched. Germline lookup yields CDR1 KGHSH and CDR2 LQKENI. The CDR3 runs to 18 residues. The CDR3 is CASSPWGQGSSGANVLTF. CDR3 DNA: TGTGCCAGCTCACCCTGGGGACAGGGGAGCTCTGGGGCCAACGTCCTGACTTTC.

This clonotype came up a few times. The DNA for the CDR3 is TGTGCCAGCAGTTTGGGGGTAGGGGAGCGCGGCGAGCAGTACTTC. Translating it yields CASSLGVGERGEQYF. The rearrangement joins TRBV12-3 or TRBV12-4 to TRBJ2-7; D could derive from TRBD1 or TRBD2 (5 bases each). V shed 3 bases and J shed 6 bases, with 18 bases lying between them. The CDR3 runs to 15 residues.

The genes are TRBV19 and TRBJ2-1, with a tentative D call TRBD1 (7 bases). Trimming took off 3 bases at V and 0 bases at J, with 21 bases between the two ends. Germline values: CDR1 LNHDA, CDR2 SQIVND (reference sequence). The CDR3 length is 19 residues. In DNA form, the CDR3 reads TGTGCCAGTAGTATTGCAACCAGGGGGGCCCCAAGCTCCTACAATGAGCAGTTCTTC. Translated, it gives CASSIATRGAPSSYNEQFF.

This chain links TRBV19 with TRBJ2-1, with a tentative D call TRBD2 (5 bases). The V end lost 6 bases, the J end lost 0 bases, and 15 bases lay between the germline ends. Germline loops: CDR1 LNHDA, CDR2 SQIVND (reference sequence). This CDR3 comprises 16 residues. CDR3 nucleotide sequence: TGTGCCAGTAGCTCCCCCGGGAAAAGCTCCTACAATGAGCAGTTCTTC. This codes for CASSSPGKSSYNEQFF. Full variable domain (rest looked up from reference TRBV19 and TRBJ2-1): DGGITQSPKYLFRKEGQNVTLSCEQNLNHDAMYWYRQDPGQGLRLIYYSQIVNDFQKGDIAEGYSVSREKKESFPLTVTSAQKNPTAFYLCASSSPGKSSYNEQFFGPGTRLTVL.